The rows below give T cell receptor beta chains drawn from one sample of a study of cytomegalovirus exposure and HLA in healthy donors. Produced via immunoSEQ multiplex PCR; TCRdb's table is partial and in-frame only. The sample yields some 130,000 clones, approximately 80% seen once. The sequenced sample was PBMCs. These receptors all stem from a male donor in good health and CMV-seropositive. Both conserved end residues are part of each CDR3. A D gene is named only where the DNA matches it firmly. Only some rows state a clone size, as once, few, many or a class for expanded clones.

.,TRBV10-2,TRBJ2-7,TRBD2,CASSETLAGGLYEQYF,TGCGCCAGCAGTGAGACCCTAGCGGGGGGGCTGTACGAGCAGTACTTC
.,TRBV2,TRBJ2-5,.,CASSPSDVNPQETQYF,TGTGCCAGCAGTCCCAGCGACGTCAACCCCCAAGAGACCCAGTACTTC
.,TRBV7-3,TRBJ2-7,TRBD2,CASSSTGLASEQYF,TGTGCCAGCAGCTCCACGGGACTAGCCTCCGAGCAGTACTTC
once,TRBV5-6,TRBJ2-2,.,CASSLLAFANTGELFF,TGTGCCAGCAGCTTGTTAGCGTTCGCGAACACCGGGGAGCTGTTTTTT
few,TRBV27,TRBJ1-4,.,CASSRTREEKLFF,TGTGCCAGCAGTCGAACCCGGGAAGAAAAACTGTTTTTT
few,TRBV6-4,TRBJ2-1,TRBD2,CASSSSGTNNEQFF,TGTGCCAGCAGTAGTAGCGGGACAAACAATGAGCAGTTCTTC
.,TRBV25-1,TRBJ2-7,.,CASSGGDSQRAHYEQYF,TGTGCCAGCAGTGGGGGGGACAGTCAAAGGGCTCACTACGAGCAGTACTTC
.,TRBV28,TRBJ1-2,.,CASIEQGGGYTF,TGTGCCAGCATTGAGCAGGGTGGTGGCTACACCTTC
.,TRBV5-8,TRBJ1-2,.,CASNSEVPDTGMYGYTF,TGTGCCAGCAACTCCGAGGTCCCAGACACAGGGATGTATGGCTACACCTTC
.,TRBV19,TRBJ2-3,TRBD2,CASMKREGSTDTQYF,TGTGCCAGTATGAAGCGGGAGGGTAGCACAGATACGCAGTATTTT
.,TRBV29-1,TRBJ2-3,TRBD2,CSVEVWAGGADTQYF,TGCAGCGTTGAAGTATGGGCGGGAGGGGCAGATACGCAGTATTTT
.,TRBV7-9,TRBJ2-7,.,CASSLLPGYYEQYF,TGTGCCAGCAGCTTACTCCCAGGCTATTACGAGCAGTACTTC
.,TRBV14,TRBJ2-3,TRBD2,CASSQVRLAGVTDTQYF,TGTGCCAGCAGCCAAGTAAGGCTAGCGGGGGTCACAGATACGCAGTATTTT
.,TRBV27,TRBJ2-5,TRBD2,CASSENPGTSGSRETQYF,TGTGCCAGCAGTGAAAACCCCGGGACTAGCGGGAGTAGGGAGACCCAGTACTTC
.,TRBV7-3,TRBJ2-3,TRBD2,CASSLTSGPSTDTQYF,TGTGCCAGCAGCTTAACTAGCGGGCCTAGCACAGATACGCAGTATTTT
.,TRBV2,TRBJ2-7,TRBD1,CASGGGQGRPGVEQYF,TGTGCCAGCGGGGGGGGACAGGGAAGGCCCGGAGTCGAGCAGTACTTC
few,TRBV5-1,TRBJ1-4,TRBD1,CASSIGTGGEKLFF,TGCGCCAGCAGCATCGGGACAGGGGGAGAAAAACTGTTTTTT
.,TRBV5-1,TRBJ2-3,.,CASSLAGRTDTQYF,TGCGCCAGCAGCTTGGCGGGTCGCACAGATACGCAGTATTTT